These T cell receptor beta chains were read from a single sample in a study of shared clonotypes between healthy human individuals. Profiling relied on immunoSEQ multiplex PCR, and the TCRdb table lists in-frame clones only, not all of them. The table includes about 2 million clones, 85% to 95% detected once. Sequenced sample: naive CD4+ T cells sorted from blood. The receptor set was obtained from a man younger than 35 in good health. Both conserved end residues are part of each CDR3. The D gene is left open where the match is weak. Some rows mark clone size as missing; the rest say once, few, many or name a class of expanded clone.

j_gene: TRBJ2-7
d_gene: TRBD1
abundance: NA
v_gene: TRBV19
CDR3aa: CASSIGGTGLYEQYF
CDR3nt: TGTGCCAGTAGTATAGGTGGGACAGGGCTCTACGAGCAGTACTTC

j_gene: TRBJ1-1
d_gene: NA
abundance: NA
v_gene: TRBV10-1
CDR3aa: CASSESSGSTEAFF
CDR3nt: TGCGCCAGCAGTGAGTCCTCAGGTAGCACTGAAGCTTTCTTT

j_gene: TRBJ2-7
d_gene: TRBD1
abundance: NA
v_gene: TRBV10-1
CDR3aa: CASSGDSSGREQYF
CDR3nt: TGCGCCAGCAGTGGGGACAGCTCTGGTCGCGAGCAGTACTTC

j_gene: TRBJ2-7
d_gene: NA
abundance: NA
v_gene: TRBV28
CDR3aa: CASSSSDRPTYEQYF
CDR3nt: TGTGCCAGCAGTTCCTCCGACAGGCCAACCTACGAGCAGTACTTC

j_gene: TRBJ2-2
d_gene: TRBD2
abundance: NA
v_gene: TRBV29-1
CDR3aa: CSVPGLGMNTGELFF
CDR3nt: TGCAGCGTCCCGGGACTAGGCATGAACACCGGGGAGCTGTTTTTT

j_gene: TRBJ1-5
d_gene: NA
abundance: NA
v_gene: TRBV7-9
CDR3aa: CASSLIDQPQHF
CDR3nt: TGTGCCAGCAGCCTGATAGATCAGCCCCAGCATTTT

j_gene: TRBJ1-5
d_gene: NA
abundance: NA
v_gene: TRBV7-2
CDR3aa: CASSLGGDHQPQHF
CDR3nt: TGTGCCAGCAGCTTAGGGGGAGACCATCAGCCCCAGCATTTT

j_gene: TRBJ2-7
d_gene: TRBD2
abundance: NA
v_gene: TRBV5-1
CDR3aa: CASSTSGGRLNF
CDR3nt: TGCGCCAGCAGTACTAGCGGGGGGCGATTGAACTTC

j_gene: TRBJ1-6
d_gene: TRBD1
abundance: few
v_gene: TRBV19
CDR3aa: CASSDTPPGQGIANNSPLHF
CDR3nt: TGTGCCAGTAGTGACACTCCCCCGGGACAGGGGATAGCTAATAATTCACCCCTCCACTTT

j_gene: TRBJ2-3
d_gene: NA
abundance: NA
v_gene: TRBV5-1
CDR3aa: CASRRGTDTQYF
CDR3nt: TGCGCCAGCAGGAGGGGGACAGATACGCAGTATTTT

j_gene: TRBJ1-6
d_gene: NA
abundance: NA
v_gene: TRBV5-4
CDR3aa: CASSPPQSSYNSPLHF
CDR3nt: TGTGCCAGCAGCCCTCCACAAAGCTCCTATAATTCACCCCTCCACTTT

j_gene: TRBJ2-3
d_gene: TRBD2
abundance: NA
v_gene: TRBV6-5
CDR3aa: CASSQQRGSTDTQYF
CDR3nt: TGTGCCAGCAGTCAGCAGCGGGGGAGCACAGATACGCAGTATTTT

j_gene: TRBJ2-2
d_gene: TRBD2
abundance: NA
v_gene: TRBV19
CDR3aa: CASSIGLAGGPRYGELFF
CDR3nt: TGTGCCAGTAGTATAGGACTAGCGGGAGGGCCTCGGTACGGGGAGCTGTTTTTT

j_gene: TRBJ1-4
d_gene: TRBD1
abundance: NA
v_gene: TRBV6-1
CDR3aa: CASRERGGLFLGEKLFF
CDR3nt: TGTGCCAGCAGAGAACGAGGGGGCCTCTTTTTGGGAGAAAAACTGTTTTTT

j_gene: TRBJ1-4
d_gene: NA
abundance: NA
v_gene: TRBV4-3
CDR3aa: CASSQDFGRANEKLFF
CDR3nt: TGCGCCAGCAGCCAAGATTTTGGCAGGGCAAATGAAAAACTGTTTTTT

j_gene: TRBJ1-1
d_gene: TRBD1
abundance: NA
v_gene: TRBV27
CDR3aa: CASSNRQGEAFF
CDR3nt: TGTGCCAGCAGTAACCGACAGGGAGAAGCTTTCTTT